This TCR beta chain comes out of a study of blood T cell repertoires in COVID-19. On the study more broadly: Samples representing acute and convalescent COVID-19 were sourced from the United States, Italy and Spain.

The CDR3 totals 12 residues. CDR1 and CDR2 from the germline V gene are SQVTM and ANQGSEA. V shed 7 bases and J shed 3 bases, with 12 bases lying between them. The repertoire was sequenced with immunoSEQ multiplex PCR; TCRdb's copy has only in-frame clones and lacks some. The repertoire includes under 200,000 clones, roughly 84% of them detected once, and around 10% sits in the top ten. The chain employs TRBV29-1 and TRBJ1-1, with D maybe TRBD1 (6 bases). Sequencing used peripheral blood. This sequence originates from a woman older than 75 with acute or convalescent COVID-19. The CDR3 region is CSALQGHTEAFF. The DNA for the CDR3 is TGCAGCGCCTTACAGGGTCACACTGAAGCTTTCTTT.